This T cell receptor beta chain was profiled in a study of blood T cell repertoires in COVID-19. Background on the study: Whether acute or convalescent, the COVID-19 samples came from the United States, Italy and Spain.

Profiling relied on immunoSEQ multiplex PCR, and the TCRdb table lists in-frame clones only, not all of them. The data contain fewer than 150,000 clones, less than 85% of them singletons. V dropped 3 bases and J dropped 9; count of bases not matched to a gene: 6. Per germline, CDR1 MNHNS and CDR2 SASEGT. This CDR3 contains 15 residues. The TCR was taken from a human donor with acute or convalescent COVID-19. The donor label of this sample is uncertain. Material for sequencing was peripheral blood. The V and J genes are TRBV6-1 and TRBJ1-6, with 9 bases lining up with TRBD1. CDR3 bases: TGTGCCAGCAGTGAGGTCCGGGACAGGGTTTCACCCCTCCACTTT. This translates into CASSEVRDRVSPLHF.